The rows below give T cell receptor beta chains drawn from one sample of a study of T cell responses to AZD1222 COVID-19 vaccine. TCRdb's table, derived via immunoSEQ multiplex PCR, lists solely in-frame clones and lacks some. The sample contains under 95,000 clones, about nine tenths of which appear only once. Sequencing was performed on peripheral blood, taken on day 0 of AZD1222 vaccination. These TCRs come from an adult in good health. Each CDR3 is given with its conserved first and last residue. The order of the fields is J gene, V gene, D gene, clone size, CDR3 DNA, CDR3 protein. The D gene is left open where the match is weak. The size entry is marked missing in some rows and otherwise reads once, few, many or a size class.

J: TRBJ1-2; V: TRBV2; D: -; size: once; DNA: TGTGCCAGCACTTCATCGTGGGCGGATGGCTACACCTTC; CDR3: CASTSSWADGYTF
J: TRBJ2-5; V: TRBV2; D: TRBD2; size: -; DNA: TGTGCCAGCAAGGGCGGGCTAGCGGGAGAGACCCAGTACTTC; CDR3: CASKGGLAGETQYF
J: TRBJ2-1; V: TRBV28; D: TRBD2; size: few; DNA: TGTGCCAGCAGTTCCCCTGGGTTCGCGGGAGGCTACAATGAGCAGTTCTTC; CDR3: CASSSPGFAGGYNEQFF
J: TRBJ2-7; V: TRBV19; D: TRBD1; size: -; DNA: TGTGCCAGTAGTGCCCCTGCCTGGCAGGGGGTAATCAACGAGCAGTACTTC; CDR3: CASSAPAWQGVINEQYF
J: TRBJ1-3; V: TRBV5-1; D: -; size: -; DNA: TGCGCCAGCAGCGTGGACCTCTCTGGAAACACCATATATTTT; CDR3: CASSVDLSGNTIYF
J: TRBJ1-1; V: TRBV7-9; D: TRBD1; size: -; DNA: TGTGCCAGCAGCTTAGACCCAGGGGGTAACACTGAAGCTTTCTTT; CDR3: CASSLDPGGNTEAFF
J: TRBJ2-7; V: TRBV7-2; D: -; size: -; DNA: TGTGCCAGCAGCTTAGTGGCGGCTAGCGAATCCTACGAGCAGTACTTC; CDR3: CASSLVAASESYEQYF
J: TRBJ1-1; V: TRBV29-1; D: TRBD1; size: -; DNA: TGCAGCGTCCCGAGACAGGGGACGGTCGGTGAAGCTTTCTTT; CDR3: CSVPRQGTVGEAFF
J: TRBJ1-1; V: TRBV30; D: TRBD1; size: -; DNA: TGTGCCTGGACCGGGACAGGGGTGGCTGAAGCTTTCTTT; CDR3: CAWTGTGVAEAFF
J: TRBJ2-3; V: TRBV7-8; D: TRBD1; size: -; DNA: TGTGCCAGCAGCCCCGGACAGGTTAGCACAGATACGCAGTATTTT; CDR3: CASSPGQVSTDTQYF
J: TRBJ2-1; V: TRBV6-5; D: TRBD2; size: -; DNA: TGTGCCACCGGACTAGCGGGCGGAAGCTACAATGAGCAGTTCTTC; CDR3: CATGLAGGSYNEQFF
J: TRBJ1-2; V: TRBV4-3; D: TRBD1; size: -; DNA: TGCGCCAGCAGCCCGGACCTTAGACGTTCCAGGACAGGCTATGGCTACACCTTC; CDR3: CASSPDLRRSRTGYGYTF
J: TRBJ1-6; V: TRBV20-1; D: TRBD1; size: -; DNA: TGCAGTGCTCTAGACAGGGTGACCCTCCACTTT; CDR3: CSALDRVTLHF
J: TRBJ2-3; V: TRBV7-3; D: -; size: -; DNA: TGTGCCAGCAGCCTAAATACGGGGTCCACAGATACGCAGTATTTT; CDR3: CASSLNTGSTDTQYF
J: TRBJ2-1; V: TRBV29-1; D: -; size: -; DNA: TGCAGCGCTGGTTTGGTTTACAATGAGCAGTTCTTC; CDR3: CSAGLVYNEQFF
J: TRBJ1-1; V: TRBV18; D: -; size: -; DNA: TGTGCCAGCTCCTCCGGGGGGAACACTGAAGCTTTCTTT; CDR3: CASSSGGNTEAFF
J: TRBJ2-3; V: TRBV28; D: TRBD2; size: -; DNA: TGTGCCAGCGACAGTCCTAGCGGGGGGCACACAGATACGCAGTATTTT; CDR3: CASDSPSGGHTDTQYF
J: TRBJ2-2; V: TRBV4-2; D: -; size: -; DNA: TGTGCCAGCAACCGTGGAAATGAGGGAATCGCTGGCGGGGAGCTGTTTTTT; CDR3: CASNRGNEGIAGGELFF
J: TRBJ1-6; V: TRBV7-9; D: -; size: -; DNA: TGTGCCAGCAGCTTAGGGCAGAATAATTCACCCCTCCACTTT; CDR3: CASSLGQNNSPLHF
J: TRBJ1-2; V: TRBV19; D: -; size: -; DNA: TGTGCCAGTAGTATTGTGGTTGGCTATGGCTACACCTTC; CDR3: CASSIVVGYGYTF
J: TRBJ1-2; V: TRBV7-8; D: -; size: -; DNA: TGTGCCAGCAGCTTAGGCAGGGCCTCGACCTATGGCTACACCTTC; CDR3: CASSLGRASTYGYTF
J: TRBJ2-2; V: TRBV6-5; D: -; size: -; DNA: TGTGCCAGCACCGCCGGGACTCCCACCGGGGAGCTGTTTTTT; CDR3: CASTAGTPTGELFF
J: TRBJ2-7; V: TRBV5-1; D: -; size: once; DNA: TGCGCCAGCAGCTACCAGGGGTCTGCCTCCTACGAGCAGTACTTC; CDR3: CASSYQGSASYEQYF
J: TRBJ1-6; V: TRBV21-1; D: -; size: few; DNA: TGTGCCAGCAGCAAAGGTCGCAGGGGTCCCTATAATTCACCCCTCCACTTT; CDR3: CASSKGRRGPYNSPLHF
J: TRBJ2-5; V: TRBV7-9; D: TRBD2; size: -; DNA: TGTGCCAGCAGCTTGGGAGGGGACGAGACCCAGTACTTC; CDR3: CASSLGGDETQYF
J: TRBJ1-1; V: TRBV3-1/TRBV3-2; D: -; size: once; DNA: TGTGCCAGCAGCCAGGGGGGGAGCACTGAAGCTTTCTTT; CDR3: CASSQGGSTEAFF
J: TRBJ1-4; V: TRBV5-6; D: -; size: -; DNA: TGTGCCAGCAGCCAAAGGGTAGACGAAAAACTGTTTTTT; CDR3: CASSQRVDEKLFF
J: TRBJ1-5; V: TRBV6-6; D: -; size: -; DNA: TGTGCCAGCAGTTTTAGGATAGCCCAAAATCAGCCCCAGCATTTT; CDR3: CASSFRIAQNQPQHF
J: TRBJ1-1; V: TRBV27; D: -; size: few; DNA: TGTGCCAGCAGTCTCGGGGACGGCACTGAAGCTTTCTTT; CDR3: CASSLGDGTEAFF
J: TRBJ1-1; V: TRBV6-5; D: TRBD1; size: -; DNA: TGTGCCAGCAGTAGCAGCAGGGGGCGCGCTGAAGCTTTCTTT; CDR3: CASSSSRGRAEAFF
J: TRBJ1-1; V: TRBV10-1; D: -; size: -; DNA: TGCGCCAGCAGTCCGGGACAAGCTTCCACTGAAGCTTTCTTT; CDR3: CASSPGQASTEAFF
J: TRBJ2-3; V: TRBV5-1; D: TRBD2; size: -; DNA: TGCGCCAGCAGGACCGGACTAGCGGGAGTGGGCACAGATACGCAGTATTTT; CDR3: CASRTGLAGVGTDTQYF
J: TRBJ1-2; V: TRBV29-1; D: -; size: -; DNA: TGCAGCGCCGGGGGGGGTAACTATGGCTACACCTTC; CDR3: CSAGGGNYGYTF
J: TRBJ1-1; V: TRBV20-1; D: -; size: -; DNA: TGCAGTGCTAGTCCTAGTGGCGGGCCGGAGACTGAAGCTTTCTTT; CDR3: CSASPSGGPETEAFF
J: TRBJ2-2; V: TRBV30; D: TRBD2; size: -; DNA: TGTGCCTGGAGGGGGGGACTAGCGGGAGTCGGGGAGCTGTTTTTT; CDR3: CAWRGGLAGVGELFF
J: TRBJ2-3; V: TRBV5-1; D: TRBD2; size: -; DNA: TGCGCCAGCAGCTTGGAACTAGCGGGCGGGGATACGCAGTATTTT; CDR3: CASSLELAGGDTQYF
J: TRBJ1-3; V: TRBV4-3; D: -; size: -; DNA: TGCGCCAGCAGCCATGACTGGGAGGGGTTGAGGAACACCATATATTTT; CDR3: CASSHDWEGLRNTIYF
J: TRBJ2-5; V: TRBV29-1; D: -; size: -; DNA: TGCAGCGTGTTACAGGGTATTGGGACCCAGTACTTC; CDR3: CSVLQGIGTQYF